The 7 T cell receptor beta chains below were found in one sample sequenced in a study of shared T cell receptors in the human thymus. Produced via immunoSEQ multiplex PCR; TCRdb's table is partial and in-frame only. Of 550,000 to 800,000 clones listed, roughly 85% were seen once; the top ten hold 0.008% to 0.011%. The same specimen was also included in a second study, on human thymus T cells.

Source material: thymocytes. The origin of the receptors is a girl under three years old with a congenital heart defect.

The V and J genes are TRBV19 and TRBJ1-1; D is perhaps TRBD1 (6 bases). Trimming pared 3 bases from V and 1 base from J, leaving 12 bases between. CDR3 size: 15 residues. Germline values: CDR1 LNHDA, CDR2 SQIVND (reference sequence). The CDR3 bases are TGTGCCAGTAGTATGGGGGACACCCCGAACACTGAAGCTTTCTTT. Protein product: CASSMGDTPNTEAFF.

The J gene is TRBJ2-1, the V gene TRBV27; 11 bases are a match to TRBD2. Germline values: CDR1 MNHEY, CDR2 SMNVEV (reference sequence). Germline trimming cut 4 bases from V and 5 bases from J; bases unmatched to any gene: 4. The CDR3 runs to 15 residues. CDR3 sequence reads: CASSSTSGTNNEQFF. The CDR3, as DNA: TGTGCCAGCAGTTCGACTAGCGGGACAAACAATGAGCAGTTCTTC.

CDR3: CASSWGPWGNSPLHF. CDR3 nucleotides: TGTGCCAGCAGCTGGGGGCCCTGGGGGAATTCACCCCTCCACTTT. This sequence joins TRBV5-5 and TRBJ1-6; TRBD1 might be the D (6 bases). The V gene's germline CDR1 is SGHKS and CDR2 YYEKEE (reference sequence). This CDR3 spans 15 amino acids. V dropped 3 bases and J dropped 7 bases, with 14 bases sitting between them.

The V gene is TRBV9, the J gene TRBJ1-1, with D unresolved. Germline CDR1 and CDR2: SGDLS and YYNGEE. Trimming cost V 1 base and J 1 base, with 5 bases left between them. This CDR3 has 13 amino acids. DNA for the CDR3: TGTGCCAGCAGCGTACGGGGGAACACTGAAGCTTTCTTT. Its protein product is CASSVRGNTEAFF.

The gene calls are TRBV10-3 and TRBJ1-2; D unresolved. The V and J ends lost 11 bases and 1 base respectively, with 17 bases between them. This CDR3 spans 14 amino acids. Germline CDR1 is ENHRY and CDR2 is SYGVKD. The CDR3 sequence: CAASRGSINYGYTF. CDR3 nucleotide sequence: TGTGCCGCAAGTCGGGGAAGCATTAACTATGGCTACACCTTC.

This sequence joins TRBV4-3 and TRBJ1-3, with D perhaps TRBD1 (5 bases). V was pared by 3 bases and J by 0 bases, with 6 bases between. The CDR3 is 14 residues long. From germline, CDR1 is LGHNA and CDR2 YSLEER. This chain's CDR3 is CASSQDNSGNTIYF. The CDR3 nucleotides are TGCGCCAGCAGCCAGGACAACTCTGGAAACACCATATATTTT.

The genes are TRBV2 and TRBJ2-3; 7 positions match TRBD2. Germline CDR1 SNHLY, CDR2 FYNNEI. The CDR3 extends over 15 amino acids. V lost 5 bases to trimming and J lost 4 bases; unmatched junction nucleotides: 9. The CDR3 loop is CASSFLAAKADTQYF. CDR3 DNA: TGTGCCAGCAGTTTTCTAGCGGCGAAGGCAGATACGCAGTATTTT.